These 3 T cell receptor beta chains were all obtained from the same sample, sequenced in a study of blood T cells in healthy people across ages (dated by TCRdb to between 2015 and 2017). Library construction relied on 5' RACE. Sequencing was performed on an Illumina HiSeq 2500. The second PCR ran for roughly 6 to 11 cycles and used a J-beta primer mix along with a sample-barcoded 5' primer. TCRdb reworked the public reads: Q25 trimming with fastp, MiXCR clone assembly, productive beta chains retained. Records with the same CDR3 protein are collapsed into one entry carrying the most frequent genes and DNA. The sample data list hundreds of thousands of distinct CDR3 sequences, and roughly 50% of these were observed just once. 30% to 40% of the sample lies in the top ten. Specimen: blood. Every receptor here comes from a woman aged 60-75 years in good health.

CDR3 sequence: CASRGSTDGYF. The CDR3 DNA sequence: TGTGCCAGCAGGGGATCGACCGATGGGTACTTC. This chain connects TRBV12-3 or TRBV12-4 to TRBJ2-4, with D unclear. CDR3 length: 11 residues. The V end was cut by 6 bases, the J end by 15 bases, with 15 bases between.

The rearrangement links TRBV10-3 to TRBJ2-1, with TRBD2 identical over 7 bases. The CDR3 length is 16 residues. CDR1 ENHRY and CDR2 SYGVKD come from the germline V gene. Germline trimming cut 3 bases from V and 0 bases from J; bases unmatched to any gene: 5. CDR3 in DNA: TGTGCCATCAGTGAACTTAGCGGGCGCTCCTACAATGAGCAGTTCTTC. It yields the protein CAISELSGRSYNEQFF.

The chain recombines TRBV7-3 with TRBJ2-1, with D possibly TRBD2 on 6 matching bases. V gave up 5 bases and J gave up 1 base, with 15 bases separating them. Germline assignment: CDR1 SGHTA and CDR2 FQGTGA. This CDR3 has 16 residues. The CDR3 loop is CASSLRVLASYNEQFF. CDR3 DNA: TGTGCCAGCAGCCTTAGGGTCCTAGCGTCCTACAATGAGCAGTTCTTC.